The clone carrying this T cell receptor beta chain has a handful of counts. Its antigen is not known. The treatment denotes: oral pan-JAK inhibitor, 5-10 mg twice daily. These data come from a study of CD8+ T cells in alopecia areata. Study-wide results and limits: In scalp samples, resident alphabeta T cells of normal skin are also sequenced.

There are 15 residues in the CDR3. The V and J ends lost 3 bases and 5 bases respectively, with 15 bases between them. Germline CDR1 reads ENHRY; CDR2 reads SYGVKD. Extraction and reverse transcription of RNA yielded cDNA as the sequencing template. The data were produced by immunoSEQ multiplex PCR, yet TCRdb's version contains in-frame clones alone and is incomplete. This repertoire shows 80,000 or so clones, 66% found once; its top ten account for 23%. Specimen: CD8+ T cells sorted from blood, collected at week 24, from a patient treated with tofacitinib. The rearrangement links TRBV10-3 to TRBJ2-3; D possibly matches TRBD1 or TRBD2 (5 bases each). The sequence derives from a human donor with alopecia areata. In DNA form, the CDR3 reads TGTGCCATCAGTGATGGTAGAGGGGATGGAGATACGCAGTATTTT. Amino acids: CAISDGRGDGDTQYF.